The rows below give T cell receptor beta chains drawn from one sample of a study of blood T cell repertoires in COVID-19. Assay: immunoSEQ multiplex PCR; the TCRdb copy retains only in-frame clones and omits some. The table has some 17,000 clones, roughly 87% seen once. The sequenced sample was peripheral blood. These TCRs come from a man aged 55 to 70 with active COVID-19. The CDR3 runs from the conserved cysteine through the conserved F or W. The D gene is left open where the match is weak. Size values are once, few and many counts, or a class for expanded clones, and some rows have none.

j_gene: TRBJ1-1
abundance: -
d_gene: TRBD1
v_gene: TRBV7-9
CDR3nt: TGTGCCAGCAGCCTGGCACTCCGGGACAGCACTGAAGCTTTCTTT
CDR3aa: CASSLALRDSTEAFF

j_gene: TRBJ1-5
abundance: -
d_gene: -
v_gene: TRBV6-2/TRBV6-3
CDR3nt: TGTGCCAGCAGTTACCCCGGTTTAGGGACACAGAATCAGCCCCAGCATTTT
CDR3aa: CASSYPGLGTQNQPQHF

j_gene: TRBJ2-7
abundance: once
d_gene: -
v_gene: TRBV11-2
CDR3nt: TGTGCCAGCAGCTTAAGCACAGGGTACTACGAGCAGTACTTC
CDR3aa: CASSLSTGYYEQYF

j_gene: TRBJ2-5
abundance: -
d_gene: TRBD2
v_gene: TRBV5-1
CDR3nt: TGCGCCAGCAGACTAGCGGGGGCCCAAGAGACCCAGTACTTC
CDR3aa: CASRLAGAQETQYF

j_gene: TRBJ2-1
abundance: -
d_gene: TRBD1
v_gene: TRBV10-3
CDR3nt: TGTGCCATCAGTGAGTCCCTAAAAACCCGACAGGGGAGGCCCTACAATGAGCAGTTCTTC
CDR3aa: CAISESLKTRQGRPYNEQFF

j_gene: TRBJ2-1
abundance: -
d_gene: TRBD2
v_gene: TRBV9
CDR3nt: TGTGCCAGCAGCACTAGCGGGGGGAAGAACAATGAGCAGTTCTTC
CDR3aa: CASSTSGGKNNEQFF

j_gene: TRBJ1-1
abundance: -
d_gene: -
v_gene: TRBV7-9
CDR3nt: TGTGCCAGCAGTTCAGGTCAGAACACTGAAGCTTTCTTT
CDR3aa: CASSSGQNTEAFF

j_gene: TRBJ2-5
abundance: -
d_gene: TRBD2
v_gene: TRBV18
CDR3nt: TGTGCCAGCTCCACCGGTAGACTAGCGGGAGGTCACCAAGAGACCCAGTACTTC
CDR3aa: CASSTGRLAGGHQETQYF

j_gene: TRBJ2-1
abundance: -
d_gene: -
v_gene: TRBV11-3
CDR3nt: TGTGCCAGCAGCCTAAGGACAGCGAATGAGCAGTTCTTC
CDR3aa: CASSLRTANEQFF

j_gene: TRBJ1-3
abundance: -
d_gene: TRBD1
v_gene: TRBV19
CDR3nt: TGTGCCTGCTCGGACAGGGGAGCAGGAAACACCATATATTTT
CDR3aa: CACSDRGAGNTIYF

j_gene: TRBJ2-5
abundance: few
d_gene: -
v_gene: TRBV29-1
CDR3nt: TGCAGCGCCAACAAAGGAGGGGAGACCCAGTACTTC
CDR3aa: CSANKGGETQYF

j_gene: TRBJ2-7
abundance: once
d_gene: TRBD1
v_gene: TRBV19
CDR3nt: TGTGCCAGTAGCACAGGGGCCCTCTCCTACGAGCAGTACTTC
CDR3aa: CASSTGALSYEQYF

j_gene: TRBJ1-2
abundance: -
d_gene: -
v_gene: TRBV24-1
CDR3nt: TGTGCCACCAGGGACGAGGGGGACGGCTACACCTTC
CDR3aa: CATRDEGDGYTF

j_gene: TRBJ2-5
abundance: -
d_gene: TRBD2
v_gene: TRBV5-1
CDR3nt: TGCGCCAGCAGCATAACCGGGACTAGTGAGGAGACCCAGTACTTC
CDR3aa: CASSITGTSEETQYF

j_gene: TRBJ1-1
abundance: -
d_gene: -
v_gene: TRBV11-3
CDR3nt: TGTGCCAGCAGCCTACGAAGACAGAACACTGAAGCTTTCTTT
CDR3aa: CASSLRRQNTEAFF

j_gene: TRBJ2-3
abundance: -
d_gene: -
v_gene: TRBV30
CDR3nt: TGTGCCTGTACGGAACTTGGCGGGGGCGGTGGCACAGATACGCAGTATTTT
CDR3aa: CACTELGGGGGTDTQYF

j_gene: TRBJ1-5
abundance: -
d_gene: TRBD1
v_gene: TRBV24-1
CDR3nt: TGTGCCACCAGTGACCACCCGACAGGGGTTAGCAATCAGCCCCAGCATTTT
CDR3aa: CATSDHPTGVSNQPQHF

j_gene: TRBJ1-2
abundance: -
d_gene: -
v_gene: TRBV28
CDR3nt: TGTGCCAGCAGTTTATTCGGCGGAGGATATGGCTACACCTTC
CDR3aa: CASSLFGGGYGYTF

j_gene: TRBJ2-1
abundance: -
d_gene: TRBD1
v_gene: TRBV5-6
CDR3nt: TGTGCCAGCAGCAGGGGACAGGGCTATGACAATGAGCAGTTCTTC
CDR3aa: CASSRGQGYDNEQFF

j_gene: TRBJ2-7
abundance: once
d_gene: TRBD2
v_gene: TRBV5-1
CDR3nt: TGCGCCAGCAGGCCCCGACCGGGACTACAATACGAGCAGTACTTC
CDR3aa: CASRPRPGLQYEQYF

j_gene: TRBJ1-6
abundance: -
d_gene: -
v_gene: TRBV14
CDR3nt: TGTGCCAGCAGCCCGACAAGAAGCAGTTCACCCCTCCACTTT
CDR3aa: CASSPTRSSSPLHF

j_gene: TRBJ1-1
abundance: -
d_gene: -
v_gene: TRBV9
CDR3nt: TGTGCCAGCAGCCCCACAGGGAACACTGAAGCTTTCTTT
CDR3aa: CASSPTGNTEAFF

j_gene: TRBJ2-2
abundance: -
d_gene: TRBD2
v_gene: TRBV29-1
CDR3nt: TGCAGCGCCAGGGGACTAGCGGGAGTGGGCACCGGGGAGCTGTTTTTT
CDR3aa: CSARGLAGVGTGELFF